The 28 T cell receptor beta chains reported below all come from one sample, sequenced in a study of regulatory T cells in long-lasting Graves disease. CDR3 regions were amplified by Arm-PCR using iRepertoire HTBI primers to build TCR beta libraries. TCRdb called the multiplex PCR reads again in MiXCR, with one record for every CDR3 protein. Among more than 350,000 distinct CDR3 sequences listed, roughly 21% were seen once. Time point reported: persistent/refractory GD, antithyroid drugs over 5 years with positive TRAb. Scientists built the TCR library using RNA that was extracted from PBMCs. The material sequenced was peripheral blood mononuclear cells (PBMCs), taken when the disease was refractory, from a patient treated with antithyroid drugs. The source of these receptors is a female donor with Graves disease.

The gene calls are TRBV2 and TRBJ1-1, with 8 nucleotides matching TRBD1. CDR1 is SNHLY, CDR2 FYNNEI, per germline. CDR3 length: 15 residues. V shed 2 bases, J shed 2 bases, and the junction held 4 bases outside the gene matches. In DNA, the CDR3 is TGTGCCAGCAGTGAAACAGGGGGGATTAACACTGAAGCTTTCTTT. Its translation is CASSETGGINTEAFF.

Note on this clonotype: In this CDR3 the conserved last residue, phenylalanine or tryptophan, is missing, so a read error is likely. The gene calls are TRBV5-1 and TRBJ2-7; perhaps TRBD2 as D (6 bases). CDR1 and CDR2 from the germline V gene are SGHRS and YFSETQ. V lost 0 bases and J 2 bases, leaving 12 bases between the germline ends. This CDR3 is built from 15 residues. The CDR3 protein is CASSLDGTPTYEQYL. CDR3 DNA sequence: TGCGCCAGCAGCTTGGACGGGACTCCGACCTACGAGCAGTACCTC.

This clonotype has more than one count but fewer than ten. The rearrangement joins TRBV12-3 or TRBV12-4 to TRBJ2-1, with 11 bases lining up with TRBD2. This CDR3 is built from 15 residues. The V gene end was trimmed by 3 bases and the J gene end by 8 bases; junction bases not matched to a gene: 6. The DNA of the CDR3 is TGTGCCAGCAGTTTGACACTAGCGGGAGTAGATGAGCAGTTCTTC. Residues: CASSLTLAGVDEQFF.

The V and J genes are TRBV4-1 and TRBJ1-1, with TRBD1 as a possible D gene (5 bases). Trimming shortened V by 1 base and J by 3 bases, and 12 bases separated the two germline ends. CDR1 MGHRA and CDR2 YSYEKL come from the germline V gene. CDR3 length: 15 amino acids. This CDR3 is CASSQVEGTYTEAFF. CDR3 sequence (DNA): TGCGCCAGCAGCCAAGTGGAGGGGACCTACACTGAAGCTTTCTTT.

The CDR3 nucleotides read TGTGCCAGCTCACAGACAGGGCGGAACACTGAAGCTTTCTTT. Translating gives CASSQTGRNTEAFF. The rearrangement joins TRBV18 to TRBJ1-1, with 7 bases identical to TRBD1. The CDR3 consists of 14 residues. Trimming cost V 4 bases and J 1 base; bases outside gene matches: 3. Germline V gene data show CDR1 as KGHSH and CDR2 as LQKENI.

This clonotype was counted many times. V and J are TRBV28 and TRBJ1-2; 8 nucleotides agree with TRBD1. With V trimmed by 6 bases and J by 7 bases, 7 bases remained unmatched. The germline gives CDR1 MDHEN, CDR2 SYDVKM. This CDR3 comprises 13 residues. The CDR3 DNA reads as TGTGCCAGCAGGCCCCCCGACAGGGGTGGCTACACCTTC. Translated, it gives CASRPPDRGGYTF.

This clonotype was seen many times. The V and J genes are TRBV29-1 and TRBJ2-2; tentative D call: TRBD1 (7 bases). Trimming left V 7 bases short and J 7 bases short, with 10 bases between. Germline-derived CDR1 and CDR2 are SQVTM and ANQGSEA. This CDR3 is built from 11 residues. CDR3 DNA: TGCAGCGCCAGGGGGGTCGGGGAGCTGTTTTTT. It specifies CSARGVGELFF.

Points on this clonotype: Given a much more abundant clone one base away, this may be a read error. CDR3 in DNA: TGTGCCAGCAGTGACGGTGGGACAGGGAGTGCAACTAATGAAAAACTGTTTTTT. It translates to CASSDGGTGSATNEKLFF. The chain uses TRBV6-2 or TRBV6-3 and TRBJ1-4, with 9 bases matching TRBD1. V trimming: 5 bases; J trimming: 0 bases; junction bases outside the gene matches: 10. CDR1 MNHEY and CDR2 SVGEGT come from the germline V gene. The length of the CDR3 is 18 residues.

This clonotype was detected many times. This chain links TRBV6-5 with TRBJ2-7, with a tentative D call TRBD1 (5 bases). The CDR3 loop spans 14 amino acids. Deletions cut 2 bases from V and 0 bases from J, with 8 bases between. Germline-derived CDR1 and CDR2 are MNHEY and SVGAGI. CDR3 coding DNA: TGTGCCAGCAGTTACAGGGGCAGCTCCTACGAGCAGTACTTC. Protein: CASSYRGSSYEQYF.

This clonotype has at least ten counts. The chain couples TRBV28 to TRBJ2-7, with D perhaps matching TRBD1 or TRBD2 (5 bases each). The CDR3 runs to 14 residues. The germline gives CDR1 MDHEN, CDR2 SYDVKM. Trimming cost V 4 bases and J 2 bases, with 12 bases left between them. The CDR3 loop reads CASSSGTTTYEQYF. The CDR3 DNA is TGTGCCAGCAGTTCCGGGACCACCACCTACGAGCAGTACTTC. The full variable domain, in which reference TRBV28 and TRBJ2-7 provide the parts outside the CDR3, is DVKVTQSSRYLVKRTGEKVFLECVQDMDHENMFWYRQDPGLGLRLIYFSYDVKMKEKGDIPEGYSVSREKKERFSLILESASTNQTSMYLCASSSGTTTYEQYFGPGTRLTVT.

This clonotype has a handful of counts. The chain joins TRBV6-5 to TRBJ1-6, with D possibly being TRBD1 (6 bases). Germline V gene sequence: CDR1 MNHEY, CDR2 SVGAGI. This CDR3 spans 15 amino acids. Between the trimmed V and J ends, which lost 0 bases and 13 bases, there was a span of 16 bases. CDR3 protein: CASSYSSGGASPLHF. The CDR3 DNA reads as TGTGCCAGCAGTTACTCGTCCGGGGGCGCGAGCCCCCTCCACTTT.

The chain couples TRBV7-2 to TRBJ2-2, with 8 bases identical to TRBD2. The ends lost 4 bases at V and 4 bases at J; junction bases unmatched: 5. The CDR3 totals 15 residues. Germline V CDR1 and CDR2: SGHTA, FQGNSA. DNA for the CDR3: TGTGCCAGCAGCTATTACGGGGGGGGCACCGGGGAGCTGTTTTTT. This translates into CASSYYGGGTGELFF. The whole variable domain, remainder taken from reference TRBV7-2 and TRBJ2-2, is GAGVSQSPSNKVTEKGKDVELRCDPISGHTALYWYRQSLGQGLEFLIYFQGNSAPDKSGLPSDRFSAERTGGSVSTLTIQRTQQEDSAVYLCASSYYGGGTGELFFGEGSRLTVL.

V gene TRBV7-9 combines with J gene TRBJ1-1; 7 positions agree with TRBD1. Trimming took 5 bases from V and 8 from J; bases not matched to a gene: 2. The V gene's germline CDR1 is SEHNR and CDR2 FQNEAQ (reference sequence). The CDR3 length is 11 residues. CDR3 DNA sequence: TGTGCCAGCAGCCCGACAGGGGAAGCTTTCTTT. This sequence encodes CASSPTGEAFF.

This clonotype was counted a few times. This chain joins TRBV20-1 and TRBJ2-7; 9 bases map to TRBD2. The V gene's germline CDR1 is DFQATT and CDR2 SNEGSKA (reference sequence). After removal of 5 bases from V and 5 bases from J, the junction contained 10 bases not matched to a gene. The CDR3 consists of 14 residues. DNA for the CDR3: TGCAGTGCTGAATGGGCGGGAGGGCCCGACGAGCAGTACTTC. Protein product: CSAEWAGGPDEQYF.

This clonotype came up a few times. V and J are TRBV30 and TRBJ2-5, with D uncertain. Between the trimmed V and J ends, which lost 0 bases and 5 bases, there was a span of 7 bases. CDR3 length equals 12 residues. Looked up from germline, CDR1 is GTSNPN and CDR2 is SVGIG (reference sequence). CDR3 bases: TGTGCCTGGAGTGTTGGACGGGAGACCCAGTACTTC. Its translation: CAWSVGRETQYF.

The chain employs TRBV28 and TRBJ2-1; no reliable D call. The V and J ends lost 5 bases and 4 bases respectively, with 15 bases between them. Looked up from germline, CDR1 is MDHEN and CDR2 is SYDVKM. This CDR3 is 15 amino acids long. The CDR3 DNA follows: TGTGCCAGCAGTATGTGGACGGTAGCATACAATGAGCAGTTCTTC. This translates into CASSMWTVAYNEQFF.

The rearrangement links TRBV20-1 to TRBJ1-2; no clear D. Trimming removed 0 bases from V and 14 bases from J, with 7 bases in between. Germline CDR1 is DFQATT and CDR2 is SNEGSKA (reference sequence). The CDR3 extends over 9 amino acids. CDR3 in DNA: TGCAGTGCTAGAGAGGGTCCTACCTTC. Translation gives CSAREGPTF.

The chain uses TRBV28 and TRBJ2-1, with TRBD2 as a possible D gene (6 bases). The germline V gene encodes CDR1 MDHEN and CDR2 SYDVKM. Trimming took off 6 bases at V and 4 bases at J, with 16 bases between the two ends. The CDR3 consists of 15 residues. The CDR3 DNA follows: TGTGCCAGCAGAGGGTCCCAGCGGGCTTACAATGAGCAGTTCTTC. It is translated as CASRGSQRAYNEQFF.

The V call is TRBV28, the J call TRBJ1-3; D is unclear. This CDR3 has 15 residues. V was clipped by 4 bases and J by 4 bases, with 14 bases between them. The germline V gene encodes CDR1 MDHEN and CDR2 SYDVKM. The CDR3 here is CASSYPPEGGNTIYF. The DNA of the CDR3 is TGTGCCAGCAGTTACCCCCCCGAGGGCGGAAACACCATATATTTT. Together with reference TRBV28 and TRBJ1-3, the CDR3 gives the full variable domain: DVKVTQSSRYLVKRTGEKVFLECVQDMDHENMFWYRQDPGLGLRLIYFSYDVKMKEKGDIPEGYSVSREKKERFSLILESASTNQTSMYLCASSYPPEGGNTIYFGEGSWLTVV.

About this clonotype itself: A much more abundant neighbour one base away suggests this may be a read error. The chain is built from TRBV27 and TRBJ1-1; D is unclear. Trimming stripped 1 base from V and 5 bases from J, with 8 bases between. The length of the CDR3 is 13 residues. CDR1 and CDR2 (germline): MNHEY, SMNVEV (reference sequence). As DNA, the CDR3 is TGTGCCAGCAGTTTATTTGGGGAGACTGAAGCTTTCTTT. Its protein is CASSLFGETEAFF.

This clonotype was seen ten or more times. The rearrangement uses TRBV15 and TRBJ2-7; TRBD1 might be the D (7 bases). The CDR3 is 15 residues long. V was trimmed by 0 bases and J by 4 bases, leaving 13 bases between them. Germline lookup yields CDR1 LNHNV and CDR2 YYDKDF (reference sequence). This CDR3 is CATSRDRSGGYEQYF. In DNA, the CDR3 is TGTGCCACCAGCAGAGATCGATCAGGGGGGTACGAGCAGTACTTC. Full variable domain (missing parts from reference TRBV15 and TRBJ2-7): DAMVIQNPRYQVTQFGKPVTLSCSQTLNHNVMYWYQQKSSQAPKLLFHYYDKDFNNEADTPDNFQSRRPNTSFCFLDIRSPGLGDTAMYLCATSRDRSGGYEQYFGPGTRLTVT.

This clonotype was observed a few times. The chain combines TRBV20-1 with TRBJ2-7, with D hard to call. V shed 3 bases and J shed 4 bases, with 13 bases lying between them. Per the germline V gene, CDR1 is DFQATT and CDR2 is SNEGSKA (reference sequence). This CDR3 comprises 13 residues. CDR3 loop: CSASFTTGYEQYF. As DNA, the CDR3 is TGCAGTGCTAGTTTCACTACCGGGTACGAGCAGTACTTC.

This clonotype was seen many times. This sequence joins TRBV5-6 and TRBJ2-2, with a weak D call TRBD2 (5 bases). The germline V gene has CDR1 SGHDT and CDR2 YYEEEE. This CDR3 is 15 amino acids long. The V end lost 0 bases, the J end lost 1 base, and 7 bases lay between the germline ends. The CDR3 nucleotides are TGTGCCAGCAGCTTGGTTCGGGAGAACACCGGGGAGCTGTTTTTT. This gives the protein CASSLVRENTGELFF. Together with reference TRBV5-6 and TRBJ2-2, the CDR3 gives the full variable domain: DAGVTQSPTHLIKTRGQQVTLRCSPKSGHDTVSWYQQALGQGPQFIFQYYEEEERQRGNFPDRFSGHQFPNYSSELNVNALLLGDSALYLCASSLVRENTGELFFGEGSRLTVL.

This clonotype was detected only a few times. This sequence joins TRBV6-1 and TRBJ1-1; 9 bases agree with TRBD1. V was clipped by 6 bases and J by 9 bases; unmatched bases: 5. Germline V gives CDR1 MNHNS, CDR2 SASEGT. The CDR3 sequence is 12 residues long. The CDR3 region is CASRPGTGKAFF. Here the CDR3 DNA reads TGTGCCAGCAGACCCGGGACAGGGAAAGCTTTCTTT.

This chain joins TRBV20-1 and TRBJ2-3, with D perhaps matching TRBD1 (6 bases). V was shortened by 4 bases and J by 0 bases, with 14 bases between the two germline ends. The CDR3 totals 15 residues. CDR1 is DFQATT, CDR2 SNEGSKA, per germline (reference sequence). Written as DNA, the CDR3 is TGCAGTGCTAAGACCGGGACATCTAGCACAGATACGCAGTATTTT. Translated, it gives CSAKTGTSSTDTQYF.

A note on this clonotype: The germline gene is not matched at one end of the junction; a read error may be the cause. The rearrangement links TRBV5-1 to TRBJ1-3; perhaps TRBD1 as D (5 bases). Germline CDR1 is SGHRS and CDR2 is YFSETQ. The CDR3 sequence is 13 residues long. The CDR3 region has the DNA TGCGCCAGCGGGAAGACAGCTGGCAACACCATATATTTT. This gives the protein CASGKTAGNTIYF.

This clonotype has only a few counts. The DNA of the CDR3 is TGTGCCAGCGGACCCCGGTGGCAGGGGGGACACGAGCAGTACTTC. It specifies CASGPRWQGGHEQYF. The V gene is TRBV28, the J gene TRBJ2-7; maybe TRBD1 (7 bases). The CDR3 loop spans 15 amino acids. The V and J ends lost 8 bases and 5 bases respectively, with 22 bases between them. Looked up from germline, CDR1 is MDHEN and CDR2 is SYDVKM.

At least ten counts were recorded for this clonotype. The J gene is TRBJ1-2, the V gene TRBV6-1, with no clear D. The CDR3 is made up of 16 amino acids. V lost 0 bases and J lost 4, with 15 bases in between. Germline loops: CDR1 MNHNS, CDR2 SASEGT. The CDR3 sequence is CASSEALKGRGYGYTF. The CDR3 DNA is TGTGCCAGCAGTGAAGCGCTGAAGGGCCGGGGCTATGGCTACACCTTC.